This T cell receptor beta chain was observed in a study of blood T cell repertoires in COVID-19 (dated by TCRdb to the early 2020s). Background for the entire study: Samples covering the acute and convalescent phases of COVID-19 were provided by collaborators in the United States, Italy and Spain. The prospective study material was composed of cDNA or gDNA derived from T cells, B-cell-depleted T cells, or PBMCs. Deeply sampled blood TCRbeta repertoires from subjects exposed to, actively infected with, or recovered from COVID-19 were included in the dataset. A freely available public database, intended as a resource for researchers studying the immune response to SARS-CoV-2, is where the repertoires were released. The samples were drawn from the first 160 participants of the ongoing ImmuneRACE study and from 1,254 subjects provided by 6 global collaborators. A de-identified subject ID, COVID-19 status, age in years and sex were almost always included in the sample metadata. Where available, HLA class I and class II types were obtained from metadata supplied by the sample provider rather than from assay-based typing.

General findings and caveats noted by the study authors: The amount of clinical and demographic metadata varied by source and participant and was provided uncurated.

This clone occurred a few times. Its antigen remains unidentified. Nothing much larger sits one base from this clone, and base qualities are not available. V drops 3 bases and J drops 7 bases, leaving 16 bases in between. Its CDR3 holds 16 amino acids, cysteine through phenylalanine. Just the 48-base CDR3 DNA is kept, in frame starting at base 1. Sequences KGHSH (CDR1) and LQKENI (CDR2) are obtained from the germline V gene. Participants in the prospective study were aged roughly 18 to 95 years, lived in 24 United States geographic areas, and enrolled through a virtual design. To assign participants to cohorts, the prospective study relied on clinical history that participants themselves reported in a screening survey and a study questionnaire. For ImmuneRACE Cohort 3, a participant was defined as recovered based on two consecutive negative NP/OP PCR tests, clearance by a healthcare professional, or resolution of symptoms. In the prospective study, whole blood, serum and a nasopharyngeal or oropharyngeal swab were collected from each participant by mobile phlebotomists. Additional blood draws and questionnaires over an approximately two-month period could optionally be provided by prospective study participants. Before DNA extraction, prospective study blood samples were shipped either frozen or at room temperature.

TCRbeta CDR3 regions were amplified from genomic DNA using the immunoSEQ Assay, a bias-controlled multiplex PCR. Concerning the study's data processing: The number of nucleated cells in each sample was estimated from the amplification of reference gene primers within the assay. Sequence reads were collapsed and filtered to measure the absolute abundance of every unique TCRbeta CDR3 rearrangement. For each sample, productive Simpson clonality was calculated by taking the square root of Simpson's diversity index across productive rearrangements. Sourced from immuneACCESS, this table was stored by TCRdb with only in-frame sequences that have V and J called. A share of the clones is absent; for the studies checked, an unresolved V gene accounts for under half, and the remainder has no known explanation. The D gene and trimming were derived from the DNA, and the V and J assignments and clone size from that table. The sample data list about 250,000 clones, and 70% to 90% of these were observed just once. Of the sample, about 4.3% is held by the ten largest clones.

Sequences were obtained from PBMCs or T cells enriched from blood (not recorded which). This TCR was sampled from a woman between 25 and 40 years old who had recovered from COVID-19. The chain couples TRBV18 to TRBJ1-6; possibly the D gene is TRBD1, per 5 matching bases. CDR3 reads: CASSPSAGSVNSPLHF. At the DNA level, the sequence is TGTGCCAGCTCACCTTCAGCAGGGTCGGTAAATTCACCCCTCCACTTT.